A selection of T cell receptor beta chains follows, all from one sample in a study of cytomegalovirus exposure and HLA in healthy donors. Sequenced by immunoSEQ multiplex PCR; TCRdb stores in-frame clones only, minus some. This table holds roughly 73,000 clones, around 78% found once. Sequencing input: PBMCs. The receptors come from a man aged 40-49 years in good health and CMV-seronegative. Each CDR3 is given with its conserved first and last residue. Fields, in order: V gene, J gene, D gene, clone size, CDR3 protein, CDR3 DNA. The D gene is left open where the match is weak. The size field is filled for only some rows; it gives once, few, many or a size class.

v_gene: TRBV7-2; j_gene: TRBJ1-5; d_gene: NA; abundance: NA; CDR3aa: CASSPGLFQPQHF; CDR3nt: TGTGCCAGCAGCCCGGGACTTTTTCAGCCCCAGCATTTT
v_gene: TRBV2; j_gene: TRBJ2-7; d_gene: NA; abundance: NA; CDR3aa: CASSVQSYEQYF; CDR3nt: TGTGCCAGCAGTGTCCAGTCCTACGAGCAGTACTTC
v_gene: TRBV13; j_gene: TRBJ2-5; d_gene: NA; abundance: NA; CDR3aa: CASSLARGETQYF; CDR3nt: TGTGCCAGCAGCTTAGCCAGGGGAGAGACCCAGTACTTC
v_gene: TRBV9; j_gene: TRBJ2-1; d_gene: TRBD2; abundance: NA; CDR3aa: CASSSSGGAGNEQFF; CDR3nt: TGTGCCAGCAGCTCTAGCGGGGGGGCCGGTAATGAGCAGTTCTTC
v_gene: TRBV7-2; j_gene: TRBJ2-1; d_gene: NA; abundance: NA; CDR3aa: CASRLPGSSYNEQFF; CDR3nt: TGTGCCAGCAGACTCCCCGGGTCCTCCTACAATGAGCAGTTCTTC
v_gene: TRBV29-1; j_gene: TRBJ1-1; d_gene: NA; abundance: NA; CDR3aa: CSVESSAEAFF; CDR3nt: TGCAGCGTTGAAAGTAGCGCTGAAGCTTTCTTT
v_gene: TRBV5-5; j_gene: TRBJ2-3; d_gene: TRBD2; abundance: NA; CDR3aa: CASSLGTSVADTQYF; CDR3nt: TGTGCCAGCAGCTTGGGGACTAGCGTAGCAGATACGCAGTATTTT
v_gene: TRBV6-1; j_gene: TRBJ2-3; d_gene: NA; abundance: NA; CDR3aa: CASSEAEGWAQYF; CDR3nt: TGTGCCAGCAGTGAAGCGGAGGGGTGGGCGCAGTATTTT
v_gene: TRBV5-1; j_gene: TRBJ2-3; d_gene: NA; abundance: NA; CDR3aa: CASNTGGTDTQYF; CDR3nt: TGCGCCAGCAACACCGGGGGCACAGATACGCAGTATTTT
v_gene: TRBV5-1; j_gene: TRBJ2-5; d_gene: TRBD2; abundance: few; CDR3aa: CASSLAGTSGAETQYF; CDR3nt: TGCGCCAGCAGCTTAGCTGGGACTAGCGGGGCAGAGACCCAGTACTTC
v_gene: TRBV20-1; j_gene: TRBJ1-1; d_gene: NA; abundance: NA; CDR3aa: CSAREPANYFF; CDR3nt: TGCAGTGCTAGAGAACCCGCGAATTATTTCTTT
v_gene: TRBV5-6; j_gene: TRBJ2-3; d_gene: TRBD2; abundance: NA; CDR3aa: CASSHSGGAGDTQYF; CDR3nt: TGTGCCAGCAGCCATAGCGGGGGGGCTGGAGATACGCAGTATTTT
v_gene: TRBV5-1; j_gene: TRBJ1-5; d_gene: NA; abundance: NA; CDR3aa: CASSLAGGLGQPQHF; CDR3nt: TGCGCCAGCAGCTTGGCCGGGGGTTTGGGTCAGCCCCAGCATTTT
v_gene: TRBV6-6; j_gene: TRBJ1-2; d_gene: NA; abundance: NA; CDR3aa: CASSYTGYGYTF; CDR3nt: TGTGCCAGCAGTTACACAGGCTATGGCTACACCTTC
v_gene: TRBV7-6; j_gene: TRBJ2-7; d_gene: NA; abundance: NA; CDR3aa: CASSLGLTLSSEQYF; CDR3nt: TGTGCCAGCAGCTTAGGCCTAACCCTGTCAAGCGAGCAGTACTTC
v_gene: TRBV10-3; j_gene: TRBJ1-5; d_gene: NA; abundance: few; CDR3aa: CAISDGQAQHF; CDR3nt: TGTGCCATCAGTGATGGGCAAGCCCAGCATTTT
v_gene: TRBV7-8; j_gene: TRBJ1-5; d_gene: NA; abundance: NA; CDR3aa: CASSLAFEAESNQPQHF; CDR3nt: TGTGCCAGCAGCTTAGCTTTTGAGGCAGAAAGTAATCAGCCCCAGCATTTT
v_gene: TRBV7-9; j_gene: TRBJ2-7; d_gene: TRBD1; abundance: NA; CDR3aa: CASSPGQGPYEQYF; CDR3nt: TGTGCCAGCAGCCCGGGACAGGGGCCCTACGAGCAGTACTTC
v_gene: TRBV15; j_gene: TRBJ1-4; d_gene: NA; abundance: NA; CDR3aa: CATKGGLGEKLFF; CDR3nt: TGTGCCACCAAGGGAGGGCTCGGGGAAAAACTGTTTTTT
v_gene: TRBV11-2; j_gene: TRBJ1-4; d_gene: TRBD1; abundance: NA; CDR3aa: CASSFGQGDEKLFF; CDR3nt: TGTGCCAGCAGCTTCGGACAGGGAGACGAAAAACTGTTTTTT
v_gene: TRBV5-1; j_gene: TRBJ2-7; d_gene: TRBD2; abundance: NA; CDR3aa: CASSLVVAGGYEQYF; CDR3nt: TGCGCCAGCAGCTTGGTGGTAGCGGGGGGCTACGAGCAGTACTTC
v_gene: TRBV7-2; j_gene: TRBJ1-2; d_gene: NA; abundance: NA; CDR3aa: CASSLQTATNYGYTF; CDR3nt: TGTGCCAGCAGCTTACAGACAGCCACTAACTATGGCTACACCTTC
v_gene: TRBV4-2; j_gene: TRBJ2-7; d_gene: NA; abundance: NA; CDR3aa: CASSQGVGQGNSYEQYF; CDR3nt: TGTGCCAGCAGCCAAGGTGTTGGGCAGGGCAATTCCTACGAGCAGTACTTC
v_gene: TRBV21-1; j_gene: TRBJ1-5; d_gene: NA; abundance: NA; CDR3aa: CASSKQGGQPQHF; CDR3nt: TGTGCCAGCAGTAAACAGGGCGGTCAGCCCCAGCATTTT
v_gene: TRBV7-2; j_gene: TRBJ2-1; d_gene: NA; abundance: NA; CDR3aa: CASRLDSYNEQFF; CDR3nt: TGTGCCAGCAGACTAGATTCCTACAATGAGCAGTTCTTC
v_gene: TRBV29-1; j_gene: TRBJ1-5; d_gene: NA; abundance: NA; CDR3aa: CSVGDVSNQPQHF; CDR3nt: TGCAGCGTTGGAGACGTAAGCAATCAGCCCCAGCATTTT
v_gene: TRBV29-1; j_gene: TRBJ2-3; d_gene: NA; abundance: NA; CDR3aa: CSVAGLGGGTDTQYF; CDR3nt: TGCAGCGTTGCAGGACTAGGGGGGGGCACAGATACGCAGTATTTT
v_gene: TRBV25-1; j_gene: TRBJ2-7; d_gene: NA; abundance: few; CDR3aa: CASSETASSYEQYF; CDR3nt: TGTGCCAGCAGTGAAACGGCTAGCTCCTACGAGCAGTACTTC
v_gene: TRBV2; j_gene: TRBJ2-2; d_gene: TRBD1; abundance: NA; CDR3aa: CASRETGGQNTGELFF; CDR3nt: TGTGCCAGCAGAGAAACAGGGGGCCAGAACACCGGGGAGCTGTTTTTT
v_gene: TRBV7-2; j_gene: TRBJ2-7; d_gene: NA; abundance: NA; CDR3aa: CASSGAYYEQYF; CDR3nt: TGTGCCAGCAGCGGGGCCTACTACGAGCAGTACTTC
v_gene: TRBV5-4; j_gene: TRBJ2-2; d_gene: NA; abundance: NA; CDR3aa: CASSSSPGLIAGELFF; CDR3nt: TGTGCCAGCAGCTCGAGTCCGGGGTTAATTGCCGGGGAGCTGTTTTTT
v_gene: TRBV27; j_gene: TRBJ2-3; d_gene: TRBD2; abundance: NA; CDR3aa: CASSRTSGGYSTDTQYF; CDR3nt: TGTGCCAGCAGTCGGACTAGCGGGGGGTATAGCACAGATACGCAGTATTTT
v_gene: TRBV5-1; j_gene: TRBJ2-2; d_gene: NA; abundance: NA; CDR3aa: CASSPGHSNTGELFF; CDR3nt: TGCGCCAGCAGCCCTGGACATTCGAACACCGGGGAGCTGTTTTTT
v_gene: TRBV7-2; j_gene: TRBJ1-2; d_gene: TRBD1; abundance: NA; CDR3aa: CASSPNSDRPIGTGTF; CDR3nt: TGTGCCAGCAGCCCTAACTCGGACAGGCCTATCGGGACGGGGACCTTC
v_gene: TRBV7-9; j_gene: TRBJ2-1; d_gene: TRBD2; abundance: NA; CDR3aa: CASRPTALAASSYNEQFF; CDR3nt: TGTGCCAGCAGACCAACCGCGCTAGCGGCTAGCTCCTACAATGAGCAGTTCTTC
v_gene: TRBV2; j_gene: TRBJ2-7; d_gene: NA; abundance: once; CDR3aa: CASVPDSAYEQYF; CDR3nt: TGTGCCAGCGTCCCGGACAGTGCCTACGAGCAGTACTTC